This paragraph reports one T cell receptor (beta chain). After removal of 6 bases from V and 6 bases from J, the junction contained 9 bases not matched to a gene. This CDR3 has 13 residues. The germline gives CDR1 SQVTM, CDR2 ANQGSEA. The sample comes from a study of blood T cell repertoires in COVID-19. Background on the study: T cells, B-cell-depleted T cells, or PBMCs provided the cDNA or gDNA that served as material.

Original processing notes: Amplified reference gene primers provided the basis for estimating nucleated cell counts. Data came from immunoSEQ multiplex PCR; TCRdb stores just in-frame clones and leaves some out. V and J calls and clone size come straight from that table; D and trimming were deduced from the DNA. The repertoire holds 200,000 to 250,000 clones, with around four fifths as singletons. This receptor was taken from a woman between 40 and 50 years old with active or convalescent COVID-19. The sample comprised peripheral blood. This chain connects TRBV29-1 to TRBJ1-1; 8 nucleotides agree with TRBD1. The CDR3 sequence is CSVDRDLGSEAFF. Here the CDR3 DNA reads TGCAGCGTGGACAGGGACCTGGGGTCTGAAGCTTTCTTT. The variable domain in full, with the rest retrieved from reference TRBV29-1 and TRBJ1-1, is SAVISQKPSRDICQRGTSLTIQCQVDSQVTMMFWYRQQPGQSLTLIATANQGSEATYESGFVIDKFPISRPNLTFSTLTVSNMSPEDSSIYLCSVDRDLGSEAFFGQGTRLTVV.